These 14 T cell receptor beta chains were sequenced from one sample in a study. Cells sorted as Tregs were CD4+, CD25+ and CD127-/low. MiXCR was run by TCRdb on the 5' RACE reads, yielding one entry per CDR3 protein. The data show some 44,000 distinct CDR3 sequences, approximately 22% seen once. The sample taken for sequencing was Tregs sorted from blood. The receptor set was obtained from a female donor with breast cancer.

This clonotype was counted a few times. V and J are TRBV29-1 and TRBJ1-5, with 11 nucleotides matching TRBD1. CDR3 length equals 13 residues. The V gene's germline CDR1 is SQVTM and CDR2 ANQGSEA. V lost 6 bases, J lost 4 bases, and 2 bases stayed unmatched. The CDR3 loop reads CSVGTGGNQPQHF. The CDR3 DNA follows: TGCAGCGTAGGGACAGGGGGGAATCAGCCCCAGCATTTT.

J is TRBJ1-1 and V is TRBV30; D ambiguous. The CDR3 totals 14 residues. Trimming removed 0 bases at V and 3 bases at J, with 11 bases between. Germline CDR1 reads GTSNPN; CDR2 reads SVGIG (reference sequence). The CDR3, as DNA: TGTGCCTGGAGTGTACCACGTCGGTACACTGAAGCTTTCTTT. Residues: CAWSVPRRYTEAFF.

With regard to this clonotype: The CDR3 does not close with the conserved phenylalanine or tryptophan, likely indicating a read error. This chain joins TRBV11-2 and TRBJ2-5; D is uncertain. V was pared by 0 bases and J by 4 bases, with 21 bases between. CDR1 is SGHAT, CDR2 FQNNGV, per germline. The CDR3 is 18 amino acids. CDR3 sequence (DNA): TGTGCCAGCAGCTTAGATTGGGCCGGTGTGTACAGCCCAGAGACCCAGTACTCC. Its protein product is CASSLDWAGVYSPETQYS.

A few counts support this clonotype. The V and J genes are TRBV4-2 and TRBJ2-2; D is possibly TRBD1 (5 bases). The germline CDR1 and CDR2 sequences are LGHNA and YNFKEQ. Trimming took off 2 bases at V and 1 base at J, with 8 bases between the two ends. The CDR3 sequence is 15 residues long. The CDR3 DNA is TGTGCCAGCAGCCAACAGGGAAAGAACACCGGGGAGCTGTTTTTT. This codes for CASSQQGKNTGELFF.

This clonotype was counted a few times. The chain has TRBV20-1 and TRBJ1-2, with D perhaps TRBD1 (6 bases). The germline V and J ends were trimmed by 5 bases and 0 bases, with 22 bases remaining between them. The CDR3 is 17 residues long. CDR1 and CDR2 from the germline V gene are DFQATT and SNEGSKA (reference sequence). The DNA of the CDR3 is TGCAGTGCTTACAAAAGGATAGGACAGTTTACTAACTATGGCTACACCTTC. Its translation: CSAYKRIGQFTNYGYTF.

Comments on this clonotype: A read error is likely, as this CDR3 ends without the conserved phenylalanine or tryptophan. The V gene is TRBV9, the J gene TRBJ2-3; possibly TRBD1 for D (5 bases). The CDR3 has 13 residues. Trimming removed 8 bases at V and 4 bases at J, with 14 bases between. The germline V gene has CDR1 SGDLS and CDR2 YYNGEE. This CDR3 is CARSKQGADTQYY. CDR3 nucleotide sequence: TGTGCCAGAAGTAAGCAGGGTGCAGATACGCAGTATTAT.

This clonotype was counted many times. The rearrangement joins TRBV12-3 or TRBV12-4 to TRBJ2-2; no firm D call. Deletions cut 5 bases from V and 1 base from J, with 8 bases between. The CDR3 has 14 amino acids. This chain's CDR3 is CASSLDLNTGELFF. CDR3 nucleotide sequence: TGTGCCAGCAGTCTTGACTTGAACACCGGGGAGCTGTTTTTT.

At least ten counts were recorded for this clonotype. The chain joins TRBV5-1 to TRBJ1-5; 7 positions agree with TRBD1. The CDR3 sequence is 14 residues long. The junction had 6 bases not matched to a gene; V was cut back by 3 bases and J by 6 bases. From germline, CDR1 is SGHRS and CDR2 YFSETQ. The CDR3 protein is CASSSRQGGQPQHF. CDR3 DNA sequence: TGCGCCAGCAGCTCAAGACAGGGCGGTCAGCCCCAGCATTTT.

The chain employs TRBV20-1 and TRBJ1-1; D possibly corresponds to TRBD1 (5 bases). The germline V gene encodes CDR1 DFQATT and CDR2 SNEGSKA (reference sequence). The V and J ends lost 8 bases and 0 bases respectively, with 19 bases between them. There are 15 residues in the CDR3. CDR3 in DNA: TGCAGTACCCCCGACAGAACAAACATGAACACTGAAGCTTTCTTT. Translating it yields CSTPDRTNMNTEAFF.

Ten or more counts support this clonotype. V is TRBV6-2 or TRBV6-3 and J is TRBJ2-7, with D perhaps assigned TRBD1 or TRBD2 (5 bases each). The CDR3 has 13 residues. Trimming left V 6 bases short and J 6 bases short, with 15 bases between. Germline V CDR1 and CDR2: MNHEY, SVGEGT. For the CDR3, the DNA is TGTGCCAGCAGCCCCGGGACGGCGGGCGAGCAGTACTTC. Translation gives CASSPGTAGEQYF.

This clonotype was seen a handful of times. This chain joins TRBV7-9 and TRBJ2-7; tentatively, D is TRBD1 or TRBD2 (6 bases each). The CDR3 length is 13 residues. Between the trimmed V and J ends, which lost 5 bases and 6 bases, there was a span of 14 bases. In germline, CDR1 is SEHNR, CDR2 FQNEAQ (reference sequence). The CDR3 sequence: CASSHSGGGEQYF. For the CDR3, the DNA is TGTGCCAGCAGCCACAGCGGAGGGGGCGAGCAGTACTTC.

This clonotype turned up a few times. Germline is not matched at one junction end, which may reflect a read error. This chain links TRBV12-3 or TRBV12-4 with TRBJ2-2, with D perhaps TRBD2 (6 bases). The CDR3 runs to 13 residues. CDR3 residues: CASSTRRGGEPFF. The CDR3 nucleotides are TGTGCCAGCAGTACGAGACGGGGCGGGGAGCCGTTTTTT.

This clonotype was recorded at least ten times. This chain links TRBV12-3 or TRBV12-4 with TRBJ1-4; 9 bases are a match to TRBD1. The CDR3 sequence is 14 residues long. V was clipped by 6 bases and J by 7 bases; unmatched bases: 6. The CDR3 loop reads CASRWTGVREKLFF. CDR3 nucleotide sequence: TGTGCCAGCAGATGGACAGGGGTACGTGAAAAACTGTTTTTT.

This clonotype was counted at least ten times. V usage is TRBV15 and J usage is TRBJ2-1; D tentatively reads TRBD1 or TRBD2 (5 bases each). The germline V gene encodes CDR1 LNHNV and CDR2 YYDKDF (reference sequence). V lost 0 bases and J 15 bases, leaving 18 bases between the germline ends. The CDR3 loop spans 14 amino acids. CDR3 sequence: CATSRDRGPTLRFF. The DNA of the CDR3 is TGTGCCACCAGCAGAGATCGGGGACCTACCCTTCGGTTCTTC.